This T cell receptor beta chain was obtained from a study of cytomegalovirus exposure and HLA in healthy donors. PCR used 60 Vbeta primers and 13 Jbeta primers. The table came from immunoSEQ multiplex PCR; TCRdb's copy has only in-frame clones and leaves some out. The sample has 35,000 to 45,000 clones, about two thirds seen once; the top ten hold approximately 12%. Per the germline V gene, CDR1 is MDHEN and CDR2 is SYDVKM. The trim removed 6 bases at V and 8 bases at J, leaving 16 bases unmatched. The CDR3 spans 16 residues. This clone was seen a handful of times. Since a far larger clone is one base different, this is likely a read error.

The specimen was PBMCs. The V and J genes are TRBV28 and TRBJ2-7; 10 nucleotides align to TRBD2. The sequence came from a man in his fifties or sixties in good health and CMV-seropositive. CDR3 amino acids: CASRRPPGLAPPQQYF. The CDR3 coding sequence is TGTGCCAGCAGACGTCCCCCGGGACTAGCGCCGCCGCAGCAGTACTTC.